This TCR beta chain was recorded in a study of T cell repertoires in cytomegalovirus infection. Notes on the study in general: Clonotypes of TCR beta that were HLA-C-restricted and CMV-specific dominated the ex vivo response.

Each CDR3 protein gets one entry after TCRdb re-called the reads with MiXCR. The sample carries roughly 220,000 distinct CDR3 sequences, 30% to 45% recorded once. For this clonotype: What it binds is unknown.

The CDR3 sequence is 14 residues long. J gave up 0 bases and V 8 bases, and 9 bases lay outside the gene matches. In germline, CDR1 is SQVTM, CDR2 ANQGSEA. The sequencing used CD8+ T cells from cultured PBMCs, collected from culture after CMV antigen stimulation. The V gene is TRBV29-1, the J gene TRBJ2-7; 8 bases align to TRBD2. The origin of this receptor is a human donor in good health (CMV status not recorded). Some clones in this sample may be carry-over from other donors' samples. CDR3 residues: CSPAPTSGSYEQYF. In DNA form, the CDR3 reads TGCAGCCCCGCCCCTACTAGCGGCTCCTACGAGCAGTACTTC.